This record looks at one T cell receptor (beta chain) sequence and its context. Its antigen is not known. CDR3 length: 14 amino acids. The V gene lost 4 bases and the J gene lost 4 bases, with 14 bases spanning the gap. Germline lookup yields CDR1 GTSNPN and CDR2 SVGIG (reference sequence). cDNA prepared by RNA extraction and subsequent reverse transcription served as the template for sequencing. Sequenced by immunoSEQ multiplex PCR; TCRdb stores in-frame clones only, minus some. The data hold 200,000 to 250,000 clones, with more than 45% observed a single time. These data are taken from a study of CD8+ T cells in alopecia areata. Study at large: Treatment of the treated patients consisted of oral tofacitinib, 5 to 10 mg twice daily. Study findings and constraints: While patients received tofacitinib, many expanded lesional clones remained present in scalp and blood. The link between baseline CD8+ expansion and response remains uncertain with one nonresponder. TCR sharing was clearer in mice than between patients, perhaps partly owing to patient HLA diversity.

The treatment here: oral pan-JAK inhibitor, 5-10 mg twice daily. The receptor was derived from a human donor with alopecia areata. Sequenced material: CD4+ T cells sorted from blood, taken at week 4, from a patient treated with tofacitinib. The chain recombines TRBV30 with TRBJ1-5; no clear D gene. The CDR3 bases are TGTGCCTGGACCAACATGGACCGGAATCAGCCCCAGCATTTT. As protein: CAWTNMDRNQPQHF.